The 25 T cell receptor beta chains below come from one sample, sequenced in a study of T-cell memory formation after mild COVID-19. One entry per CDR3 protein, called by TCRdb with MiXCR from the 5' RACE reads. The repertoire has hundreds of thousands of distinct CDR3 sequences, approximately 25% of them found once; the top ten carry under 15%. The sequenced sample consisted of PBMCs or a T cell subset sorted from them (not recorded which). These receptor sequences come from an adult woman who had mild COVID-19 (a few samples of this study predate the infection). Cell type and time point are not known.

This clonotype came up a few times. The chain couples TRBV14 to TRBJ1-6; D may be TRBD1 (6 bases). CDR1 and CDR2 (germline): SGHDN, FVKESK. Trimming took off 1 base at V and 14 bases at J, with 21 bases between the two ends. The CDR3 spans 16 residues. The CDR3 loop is CASSQVGTLSLLTLHF. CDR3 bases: TGTGCCAGCAGCCAAGTGGGGACACTATCTCTGCTAACCCTCCACTTT. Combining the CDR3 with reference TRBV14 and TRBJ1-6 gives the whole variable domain EAGVTQFPSHSVIEKGQTVTLRCDPISGHDNLYWYRRVMGKEIKFLLHFVKESKQDESGMPNNRFLAERTGGTYSTLKVQPAELEDSGVYFCASSQVGTLSLLTLHFGNGTRLTVT.

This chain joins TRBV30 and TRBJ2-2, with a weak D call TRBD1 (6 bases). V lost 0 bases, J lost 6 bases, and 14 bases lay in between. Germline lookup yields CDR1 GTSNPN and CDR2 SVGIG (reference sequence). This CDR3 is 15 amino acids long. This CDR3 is CAWSVGDTLAGELFF. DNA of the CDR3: TGTGCCTGGAGTGTAGGGGACACTCTAGCCGGGGAGCTGTTTTTT.

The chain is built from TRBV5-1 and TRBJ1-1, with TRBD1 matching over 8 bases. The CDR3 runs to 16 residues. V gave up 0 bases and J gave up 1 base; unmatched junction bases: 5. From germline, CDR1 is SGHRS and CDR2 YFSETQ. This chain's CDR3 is CASSLVQGAWNTEAFF. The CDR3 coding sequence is TGCGCCAGCAGCTTGGTCCAGGGGGCATGGAACACTGAAGCTTTCTTT.

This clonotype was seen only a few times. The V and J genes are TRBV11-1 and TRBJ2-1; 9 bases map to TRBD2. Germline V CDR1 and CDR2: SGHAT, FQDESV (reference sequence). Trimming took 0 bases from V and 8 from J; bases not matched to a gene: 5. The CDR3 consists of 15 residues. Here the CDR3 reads CASSLAREGFHEQFF. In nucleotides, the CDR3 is TGTGCCAGCAGCTTAGCGCGGGAGGGCTTCCATGAGCAGTTCTTC.

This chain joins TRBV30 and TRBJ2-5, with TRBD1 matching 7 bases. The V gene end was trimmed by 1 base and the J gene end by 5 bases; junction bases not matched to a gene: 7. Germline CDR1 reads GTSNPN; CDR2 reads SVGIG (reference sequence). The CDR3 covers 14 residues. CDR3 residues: CAWSDRGGSETQYF. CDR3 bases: TGTGCCTGGAGTGACAGGGGTGGGAGTGAGACCCAGTACTTC.

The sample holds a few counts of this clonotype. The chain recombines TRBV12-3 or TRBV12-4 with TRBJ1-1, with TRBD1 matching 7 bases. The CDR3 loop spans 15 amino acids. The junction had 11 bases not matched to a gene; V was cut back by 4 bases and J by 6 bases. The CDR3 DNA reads TGTGCCAGCAGTTACGCGACAGGGCAATTGGCTGAAGCTTTCTTT. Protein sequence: CASSYATGQLAEAFF.

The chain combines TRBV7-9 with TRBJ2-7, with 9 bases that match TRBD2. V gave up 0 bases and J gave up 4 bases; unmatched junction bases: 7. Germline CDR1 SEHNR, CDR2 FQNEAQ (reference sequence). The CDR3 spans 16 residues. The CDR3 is CASSLAASGELYEQYF. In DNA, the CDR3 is TGTGCCAGCAGCTTAGCTGCTAGCGGGGAACTTTACGAGCAGTACTTC.

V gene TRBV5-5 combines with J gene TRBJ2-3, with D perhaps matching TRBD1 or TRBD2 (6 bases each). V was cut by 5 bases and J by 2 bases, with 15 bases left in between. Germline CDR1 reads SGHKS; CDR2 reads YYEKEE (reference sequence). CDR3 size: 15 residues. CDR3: CASRLRGDHTDTQYF. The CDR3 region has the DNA TGTGCCAGCAGGTTGAGGGGGGACCACACAGATACGCAGTATTTT.

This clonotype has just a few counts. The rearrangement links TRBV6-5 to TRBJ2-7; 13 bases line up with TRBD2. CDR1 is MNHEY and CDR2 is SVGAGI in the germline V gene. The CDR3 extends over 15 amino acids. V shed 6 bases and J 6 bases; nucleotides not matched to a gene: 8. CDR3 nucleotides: TGTGCCAGCAGCCCGGGACTAGCGGGGACCCGCGAGCAGTACTTC. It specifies CASSPGLAGTREQYF.

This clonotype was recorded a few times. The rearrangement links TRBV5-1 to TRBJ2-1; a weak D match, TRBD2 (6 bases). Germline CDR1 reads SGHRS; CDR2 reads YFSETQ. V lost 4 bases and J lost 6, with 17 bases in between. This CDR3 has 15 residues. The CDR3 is CASSTAGTPTNEQFF. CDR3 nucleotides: TGCGCCAGCAGCACCGCCGGGACTCCAACCAATGAGCAGTTCTTC.

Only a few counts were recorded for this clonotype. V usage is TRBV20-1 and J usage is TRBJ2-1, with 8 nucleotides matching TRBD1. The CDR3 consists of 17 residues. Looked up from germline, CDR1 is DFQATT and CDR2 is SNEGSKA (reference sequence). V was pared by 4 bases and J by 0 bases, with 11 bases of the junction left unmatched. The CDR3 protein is CSAIGQGSSGSYNEQFF. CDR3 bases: TGCAGTGCTATCGGACAGGGCTCTTCAGGCTCCTACAATGAGCAGTTCTTC.

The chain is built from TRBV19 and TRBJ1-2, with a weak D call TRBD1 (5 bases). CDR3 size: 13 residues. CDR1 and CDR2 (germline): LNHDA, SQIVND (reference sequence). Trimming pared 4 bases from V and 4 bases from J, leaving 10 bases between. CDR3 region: CASSTGRGYGYTF. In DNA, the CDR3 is TGTGCCAGTAGTACAGGGCGGGGCTATGGCTACACCTTC.

The CDR3 reads CSARRRDSPLHF. CDR3 sequence (DNA): TGCAGTGCTAGAAGGAGGGATTCACCCCTCCACTTT. V and J are TRBV20-1 and TRBJ1-6, with D unclear. Germline CDR1 DFQATT, CDR2 SNEGSKA (reference sequence). Trimming stripped 2 bases from V and 8 bases from J, with 7 bases between. This CDR3 is built from 12 residues.

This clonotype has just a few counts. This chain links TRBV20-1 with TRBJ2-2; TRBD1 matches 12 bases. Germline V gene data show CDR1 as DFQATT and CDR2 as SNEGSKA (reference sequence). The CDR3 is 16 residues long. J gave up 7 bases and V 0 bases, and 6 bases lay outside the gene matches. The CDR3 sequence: CSARDIGTGGYGELFF. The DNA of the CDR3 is TGCAGTGCTAGAGATATCGGGACAGGGGGCTACGGGGAGCTGTTTTTT.

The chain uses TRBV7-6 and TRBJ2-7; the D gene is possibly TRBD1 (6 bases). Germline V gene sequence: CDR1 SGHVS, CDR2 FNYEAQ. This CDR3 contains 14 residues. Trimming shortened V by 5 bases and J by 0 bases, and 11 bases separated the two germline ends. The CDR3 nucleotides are TGTGCCAGCAGCCTGGGACATAACTCCTACGAGCAGTACTTC. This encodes CASSLGHNSYEQYF.

CDR3 in DNA: TGCGCCAGCAGCCAAGACCAAGGGGGCAATGAGCAGTTCTTC. Protein sequence: CASSQDQGGNEQFF. The chain recombines TRBV4-3 with TRBJ2-1; maybe TRBD1 (6 bases). Trimming stripped 0 bases from V and 6 bases from J, with 9 bases between. This CDR3 region has 14 residues. Per germline, CDR1 LGHNA and CDR2 YSLEER.

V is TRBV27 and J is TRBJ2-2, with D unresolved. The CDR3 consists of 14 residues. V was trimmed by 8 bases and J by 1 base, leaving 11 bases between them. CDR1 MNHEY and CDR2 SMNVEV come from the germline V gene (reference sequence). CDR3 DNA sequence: TGTGCCAGCCTTCGATCAGGGAACACCGGGGAGCTGTTTTTT. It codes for CASLRSGNTGELFF.

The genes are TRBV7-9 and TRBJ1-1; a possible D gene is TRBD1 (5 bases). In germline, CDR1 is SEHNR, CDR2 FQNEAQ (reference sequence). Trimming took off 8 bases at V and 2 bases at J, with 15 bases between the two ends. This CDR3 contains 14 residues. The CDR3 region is CASLTGGANTEAFF. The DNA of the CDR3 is TGTGCCAGCTTAACAGGAGGGGCTAACACTGAAGCTTTCTTT. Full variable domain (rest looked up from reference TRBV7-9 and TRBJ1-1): DTGVSQNPRHKITKRGQNVTFRCDPISEHNRLYWYRQTLGQGPEFLTYFQNEAQLEKSRLLSDRFSAERPKGSFSTLEIQRTEQGDSAMYLCASLTGGANTEAFFGQGTRLTVV.

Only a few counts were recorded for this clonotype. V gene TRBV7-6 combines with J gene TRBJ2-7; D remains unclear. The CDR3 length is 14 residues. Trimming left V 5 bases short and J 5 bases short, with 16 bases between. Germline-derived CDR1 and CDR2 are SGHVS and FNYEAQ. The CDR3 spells CASSPTVLSDEQYF. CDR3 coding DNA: TGTGCCAGCAGCCCCACAGTTTTAAGCGACGAGCAGTACTTC.

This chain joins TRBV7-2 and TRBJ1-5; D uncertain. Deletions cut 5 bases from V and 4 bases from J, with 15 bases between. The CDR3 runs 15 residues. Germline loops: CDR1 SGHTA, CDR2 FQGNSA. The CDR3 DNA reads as TGTGCCAGCAGCCCGGGCATGATGAGAAATCAGCCCCAGCATTTT. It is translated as CASSPGMMRNQPQHF.

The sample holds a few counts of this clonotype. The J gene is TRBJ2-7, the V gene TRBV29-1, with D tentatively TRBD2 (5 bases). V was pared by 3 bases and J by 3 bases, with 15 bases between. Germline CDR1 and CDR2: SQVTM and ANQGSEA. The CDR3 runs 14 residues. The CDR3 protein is CSVEYEGRDYEQYF. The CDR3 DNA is TGCAGCGTTGAGTATGAGGGTAGGGACTACGAGCAGTACTTC.

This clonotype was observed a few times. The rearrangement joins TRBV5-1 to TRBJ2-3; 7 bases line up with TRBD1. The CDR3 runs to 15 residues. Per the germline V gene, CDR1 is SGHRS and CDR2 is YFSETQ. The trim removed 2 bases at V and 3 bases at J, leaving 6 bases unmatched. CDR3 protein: CASSFSQGTTDTQYF. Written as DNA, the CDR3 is TGCGCCAGCAGCTTCTCACAGGGGACGACAGATACGCAGTATTTT.

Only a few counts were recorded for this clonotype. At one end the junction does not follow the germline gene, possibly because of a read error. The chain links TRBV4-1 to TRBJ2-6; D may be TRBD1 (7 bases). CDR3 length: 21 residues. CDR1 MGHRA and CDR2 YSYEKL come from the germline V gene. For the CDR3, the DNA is TGCGCCAGCAGACAAGAAAGTGAGGGGGCGGGGTTGAACTCTGGGGCCAACGTCCTGACTTTC. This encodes CASRQESEGAGLNSGANVLTF.

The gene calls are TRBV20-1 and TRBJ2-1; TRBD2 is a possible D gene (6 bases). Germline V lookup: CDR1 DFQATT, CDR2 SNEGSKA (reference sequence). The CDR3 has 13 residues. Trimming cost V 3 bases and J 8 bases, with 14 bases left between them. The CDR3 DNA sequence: TGCAGTGCTAGTATCCTAGCGTTCGATGAGCAGTTCTTC. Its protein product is CSASILAFDEQFF.

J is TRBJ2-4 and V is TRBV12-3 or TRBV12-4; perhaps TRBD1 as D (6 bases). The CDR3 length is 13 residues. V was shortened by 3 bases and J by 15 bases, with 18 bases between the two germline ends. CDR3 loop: CASSFRGDSLWYF. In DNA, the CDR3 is TGTGCCAGCAGTTTCAGGGGTGACAGTTTGTGGTACTTC.